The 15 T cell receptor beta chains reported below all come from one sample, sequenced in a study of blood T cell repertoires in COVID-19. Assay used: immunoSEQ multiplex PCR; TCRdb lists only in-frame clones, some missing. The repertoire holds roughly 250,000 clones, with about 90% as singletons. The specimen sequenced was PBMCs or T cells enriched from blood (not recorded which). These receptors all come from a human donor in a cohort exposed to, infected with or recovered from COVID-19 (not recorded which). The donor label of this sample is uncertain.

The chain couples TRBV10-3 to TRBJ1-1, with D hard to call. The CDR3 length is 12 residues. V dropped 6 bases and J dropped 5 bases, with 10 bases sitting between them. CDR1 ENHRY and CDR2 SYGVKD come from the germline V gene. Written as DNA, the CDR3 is TGTGCCATCAGGGGAGAAGATACTGAAGCTTTCTTT. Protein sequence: CAIRGEDTEAFF.

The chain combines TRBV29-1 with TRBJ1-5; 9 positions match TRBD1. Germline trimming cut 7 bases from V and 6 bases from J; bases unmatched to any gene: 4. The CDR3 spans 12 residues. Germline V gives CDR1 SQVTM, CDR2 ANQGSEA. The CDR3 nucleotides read TGCAGCGGTACAGGGGGCGTTCAGCCCCAGCATTTT. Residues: CSGTGGVQPQHF.

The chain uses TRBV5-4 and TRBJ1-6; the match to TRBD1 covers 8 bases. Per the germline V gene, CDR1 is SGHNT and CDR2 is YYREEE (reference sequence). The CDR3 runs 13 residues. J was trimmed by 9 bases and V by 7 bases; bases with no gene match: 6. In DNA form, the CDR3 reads TGTGCCAGCTCGAGACAGGGGAGTTCACCCCTCCACTTT. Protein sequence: CASSRQGSSPLHF.

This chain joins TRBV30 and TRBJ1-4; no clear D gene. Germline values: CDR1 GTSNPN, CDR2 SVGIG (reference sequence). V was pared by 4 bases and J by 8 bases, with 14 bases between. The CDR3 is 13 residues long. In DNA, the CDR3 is TGTGCCTGGAATCTGTGGCCTTCGGAAAAACTGTTTTTT. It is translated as CAWNLWPSEKLFF.

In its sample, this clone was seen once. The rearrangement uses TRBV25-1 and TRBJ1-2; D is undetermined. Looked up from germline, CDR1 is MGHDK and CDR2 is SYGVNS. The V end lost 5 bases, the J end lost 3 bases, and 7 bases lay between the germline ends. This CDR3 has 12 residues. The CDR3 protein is CASSRTYYGYTF. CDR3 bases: TGTGCCAGCAGTCGGACTTACTATGGCTACACCTTC.

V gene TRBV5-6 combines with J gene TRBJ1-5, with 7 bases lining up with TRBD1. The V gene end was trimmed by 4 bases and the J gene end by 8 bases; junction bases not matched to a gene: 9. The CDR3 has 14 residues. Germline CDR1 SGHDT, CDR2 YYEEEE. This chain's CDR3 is CASSVDREMEPQHF. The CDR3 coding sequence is TGTGCCAGCAGCGTAGACAGGGAAATGGAGCCCCAGCATTTT.

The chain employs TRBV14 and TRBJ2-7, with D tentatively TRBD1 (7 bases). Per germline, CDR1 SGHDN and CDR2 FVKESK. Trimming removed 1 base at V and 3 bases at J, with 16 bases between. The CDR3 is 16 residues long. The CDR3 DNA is TGTGCCAGCAGCCAAGGCGGGACAGTCTTAAGCTACGAGCAGTACTTC. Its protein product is CASSQGGTVLSYEQYF. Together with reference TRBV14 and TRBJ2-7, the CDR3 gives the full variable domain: EAGVTQFPSHSVIEKGQTVTLRCDPISGHDNLYWYRRVMGKEIKFLLHFVKESKQDESGMPNNRFLAERTGGTYSTLKVQPAELEDSGVYFCASSQGGTVLSYEQYFGPGTRLTVT.

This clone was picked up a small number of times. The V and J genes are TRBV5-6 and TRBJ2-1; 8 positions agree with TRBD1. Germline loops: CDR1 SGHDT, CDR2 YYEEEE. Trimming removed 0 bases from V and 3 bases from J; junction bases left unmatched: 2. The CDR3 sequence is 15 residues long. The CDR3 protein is CASSLGQGRYNEQFF. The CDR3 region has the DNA TGTGCCAGCAGCTTGGGACAGGGGCGCTACAATGAGCAGTTCTTC.

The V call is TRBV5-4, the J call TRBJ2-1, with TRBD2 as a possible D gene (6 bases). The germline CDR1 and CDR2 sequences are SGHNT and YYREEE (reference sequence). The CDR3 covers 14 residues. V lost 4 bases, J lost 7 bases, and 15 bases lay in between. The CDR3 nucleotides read TGTGCCAGCAGCCCCGGGGCCCGGGAGAATGAGCAGTTCTTC. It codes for CASSPGARENEQFF. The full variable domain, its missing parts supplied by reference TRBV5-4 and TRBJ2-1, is ETGVTQSPTHLIKTRGQQVTLRCSSQSGHNTVSWYQQALGQGPQFIFQYYREEENGRGNFPPRFSGLQFPNYSSELNVNALELDDSALYLCASSPGARENEQFFGPGTRLTVL.

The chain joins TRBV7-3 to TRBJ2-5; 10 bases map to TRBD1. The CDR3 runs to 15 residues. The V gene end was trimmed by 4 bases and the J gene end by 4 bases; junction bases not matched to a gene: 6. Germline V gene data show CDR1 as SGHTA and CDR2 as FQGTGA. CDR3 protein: CASSSTGTGAETQYF. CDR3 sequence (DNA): TGTGCCAGCAGCTCCACGGGGACAGGGGCAGAGACCCAGTACTTC.

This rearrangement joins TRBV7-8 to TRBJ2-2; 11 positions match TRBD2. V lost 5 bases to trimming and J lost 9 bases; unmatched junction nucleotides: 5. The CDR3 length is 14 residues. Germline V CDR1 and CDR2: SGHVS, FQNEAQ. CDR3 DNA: TGTGCCAGCAGCCCCCGACTAGCGGGGCGGGAGCTGTTTTTT. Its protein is CASSPRLAGRELFF.

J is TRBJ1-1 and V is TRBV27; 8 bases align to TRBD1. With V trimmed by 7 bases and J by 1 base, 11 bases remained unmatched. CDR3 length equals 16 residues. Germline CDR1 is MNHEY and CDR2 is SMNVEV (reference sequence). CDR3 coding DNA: TGTGCCAGCACCCTACCCGGACAGGGAGAGAACACTGAAGCTTTCTTT. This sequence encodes CASTLPGQGENTEAFF.

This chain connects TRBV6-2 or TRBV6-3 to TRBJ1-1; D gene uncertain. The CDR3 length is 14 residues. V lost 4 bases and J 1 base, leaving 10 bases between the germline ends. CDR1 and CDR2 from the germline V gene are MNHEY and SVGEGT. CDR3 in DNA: TGTGCCAGCAGTTCTCTCACGCGGAACACTGAAGCTTTCTTT. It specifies CASSSLTRNTEAFF.

The CDR3 region is CASSHGTGKGVLTGELFF. CDR3 DNA sequence: TGTGCCAGCAGCCATGGTACAGGGAAGGGGGTACTAACCGGGGAGCTGTTTTTT. V and J are TRBV14 and TRBJ2-2; tentatively, D is TRBD1 (6 bases). This CDR3 is built from 18 residues. In germline, CDR1 is SGHDN, CDR2 FVKESK. Trimming shortened V by 3 bases and J by 5 bases, and 22 bases separated the two germline ends.

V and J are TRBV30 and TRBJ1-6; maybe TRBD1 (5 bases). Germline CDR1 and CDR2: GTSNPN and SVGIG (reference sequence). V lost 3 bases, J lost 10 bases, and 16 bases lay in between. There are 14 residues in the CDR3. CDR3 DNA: TGTGCCTGGAGCGTGGTTCAGGGTATCTCACCCCTCCACTTT. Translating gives CAWSVVQGISPLHF. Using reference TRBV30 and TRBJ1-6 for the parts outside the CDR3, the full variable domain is SQTIHQWPATLVQPVGSPLSLECTVEGTSNPNLYWYRQAAGRGLQLLFYSVGIGQISSEVPQNLSASRPQDRQFILSSKKLLLSDSGFYLCAWSVVQGISPLHFGNGTRLTVT.